What follows is one T cell receptor beta chain and its context. This record comes from a study of T-cell reconstitution after alpha-beta-depleted transplantation in children. Trimming took 7 bases from V and 3 from J, leaving 22 bases between them. The CDR3 has 16 residues. Germline V CDR1 and CDR2: SQVTM, ANQGSEA. Unique molecular identifiers were incorporated when the TCRbeta library was constructed. TCRdb analysed the PCR reads with MiXCR anew, one entry per CDR3 protein. This sample has about 870,000 distinct CDR3 sequences, with 15% to 20% found just once. This material consisted of PBMCs, mostly from graft donor cells, taken 360 days after TCRalphabeta/CD19-depleted stem cell transplant. This TCR was recovered from a male patient younger than 18 who had a stem cell transplant for acute lymphoblastic leukemia, so the T cells may come from the graft donor. This chain connects TRBV29-1 to TRBJ2-1, with D possibly matching TRBD1 (7 bases). DNA for the CDR3: TGCAGCGCCAAGCGACTAGACAGGGAACTCTACAATGAGCAGTTCTTC. This gives the protein CSAKRLDRELYNEQFF.